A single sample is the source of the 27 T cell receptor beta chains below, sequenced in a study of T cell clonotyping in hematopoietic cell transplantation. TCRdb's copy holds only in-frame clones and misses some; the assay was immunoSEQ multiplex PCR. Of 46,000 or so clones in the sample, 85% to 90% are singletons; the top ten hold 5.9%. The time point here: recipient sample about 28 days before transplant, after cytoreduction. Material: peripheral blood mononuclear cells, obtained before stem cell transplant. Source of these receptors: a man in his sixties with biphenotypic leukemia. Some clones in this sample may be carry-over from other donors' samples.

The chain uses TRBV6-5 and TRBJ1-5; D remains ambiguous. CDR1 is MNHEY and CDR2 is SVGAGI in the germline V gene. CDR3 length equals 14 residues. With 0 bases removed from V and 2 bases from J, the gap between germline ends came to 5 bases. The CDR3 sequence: CASSYSPGNQPQHF. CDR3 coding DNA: TGTGCCAGCAGTTACTCCCCAGGCAATCAGCCCCAGCATTTT.

In nucleotides, the CDR3 is TGTGCCAGCAGCCTAATAACCGGGCTCAGTGATGAGCAGTACTTC. Its translation: CASSLITGLSDEQYF. The chain has TRBV7-9 and TRBJ2-7, with D unresolved. Germline CDR1 reads SEHNR; CDR2 reads FQNEAQ (reference sequence). There are 15 residues in the CDR3. V was cut by 5 bases and J by 7 bases, with 21 bases left in between.

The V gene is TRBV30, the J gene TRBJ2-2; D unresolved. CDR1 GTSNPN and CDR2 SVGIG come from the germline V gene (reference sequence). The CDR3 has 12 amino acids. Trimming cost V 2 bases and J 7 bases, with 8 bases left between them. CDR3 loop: CAWSLTHGELFF. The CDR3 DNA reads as TGTGCCTGGAGTTTAACTCACGGGGAGCTGTTTTTT. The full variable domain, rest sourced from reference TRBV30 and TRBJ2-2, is SQTIHQWPATLVQPVGSPLSLECTVEGTSNPNLYWYRQAAGRGLQLLFYSVGIGQISSEVPQNLSASRPQDRQFILSSKKLLLSDSGFYLCAWSLTHGELFFGEGSRLTVL.

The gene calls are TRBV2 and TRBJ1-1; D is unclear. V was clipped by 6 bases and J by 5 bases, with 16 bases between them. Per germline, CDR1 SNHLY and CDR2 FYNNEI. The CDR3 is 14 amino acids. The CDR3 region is CASSADGTRTEAFF. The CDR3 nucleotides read TGTGCCAGCAGCGCCGACGGCACAAGAACTGAAGCTTTCTTT.

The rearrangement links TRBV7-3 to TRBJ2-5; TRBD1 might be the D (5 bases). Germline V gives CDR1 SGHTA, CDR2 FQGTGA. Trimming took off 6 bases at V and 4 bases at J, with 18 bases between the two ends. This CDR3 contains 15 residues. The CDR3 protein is CASSRQSQGGETQYF. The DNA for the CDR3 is TGTGCCAGCAGTCGTCAGTCGCAGGGTGGAGAGACCCAGTACTTC.

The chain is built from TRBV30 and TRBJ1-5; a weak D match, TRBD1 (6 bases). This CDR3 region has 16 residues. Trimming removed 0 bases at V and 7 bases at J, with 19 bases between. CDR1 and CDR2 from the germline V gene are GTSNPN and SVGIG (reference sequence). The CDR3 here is CAWSVQTGWNRQPQHF. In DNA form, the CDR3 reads TGTGCCTGGAGTGTACAAACAGGGTGGAATAGACAGCCCCAGCATTTT.

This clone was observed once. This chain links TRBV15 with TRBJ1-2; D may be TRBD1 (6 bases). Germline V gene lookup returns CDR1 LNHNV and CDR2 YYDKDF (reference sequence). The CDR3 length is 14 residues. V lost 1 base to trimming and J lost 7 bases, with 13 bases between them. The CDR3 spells CATSRGAGDGGYTF. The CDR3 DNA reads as TGTGCCACCAGCAGAGGTGCAGGGGATGGTGGCTACACCTTC. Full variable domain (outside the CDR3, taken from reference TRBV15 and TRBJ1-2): DAMVIQNPRYQVTQFGKPVTLSCSQTLNHNVMYWYQQKSSQAPKLLFHYYDKDFNNEADTPDNFQSRRPNTSFCFLDIRSPGLGDTAMYLCATSRGAGDGGYTFGSGTRLTVV.

The CDR3 sequence: CATGDSNQPQHF. The CDR3 DNA sequence: TGTGCCACGGGGGACAGTAATCAGCCCCAGCATTTT. The V gene is TRBV10-3, the J gene TRBJ1-5; 7 bases match TRBD1. V trimming: 10 bases; J trimming: 4 bases; junction bases outside the gene matches: 4. The length of the CDR3 is 12 residues. Per germline, CDR1 ENHRY and CDR2 SYGVKD.

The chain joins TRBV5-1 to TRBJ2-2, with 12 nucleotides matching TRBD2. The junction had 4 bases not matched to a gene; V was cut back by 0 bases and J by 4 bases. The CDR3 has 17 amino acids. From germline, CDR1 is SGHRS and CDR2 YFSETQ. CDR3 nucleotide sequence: TGCGCCAGCAGCTTGGGACTAGCGGGAGTTGGCACCGGGGAGCTGTTTTTT. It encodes CASSLGLAGVGTGELFF.

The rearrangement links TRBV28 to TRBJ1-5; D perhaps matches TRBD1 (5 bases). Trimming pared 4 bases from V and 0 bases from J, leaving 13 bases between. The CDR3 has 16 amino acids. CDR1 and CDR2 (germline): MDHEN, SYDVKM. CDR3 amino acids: CASSSPTVNSNQPQHF. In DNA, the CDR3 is TGTGCCAGCAGTTCCCCGACAGTAAATAGCAATCAGCCCCAGCATTTT. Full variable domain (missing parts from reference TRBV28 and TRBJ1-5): DVKVTQSSRYLVKRTGEKVFLECVQDMDHENMFWYRQDPGLGLRLIYFSYDVKMKEKGDIPEGYSVSREKKERFSLILESASTNQTSMYLCASSSPTVNSNQPQHFGDGTRLSIL.

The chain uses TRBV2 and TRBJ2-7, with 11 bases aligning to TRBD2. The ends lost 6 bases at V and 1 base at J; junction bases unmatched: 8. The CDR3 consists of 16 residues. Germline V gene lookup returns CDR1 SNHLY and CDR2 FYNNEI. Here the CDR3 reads CASRSTLAGVSYEQYF. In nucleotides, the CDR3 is TGTGCCAGCAGGAGCACACTAGCGGGAGTTTCCTACGAGCAGTACTTC. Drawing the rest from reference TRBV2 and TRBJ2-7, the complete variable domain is EPEVTQTPSHQVTQMGQEVILRCVPISNHLYFYWYRQILGQKVEFLVSFYNNEISEKSEIFDDQFSVERPDGSNFTLKIRSTKLEDSAMYFCASRSTLAGVSYEQYFGPGTRLTVT.

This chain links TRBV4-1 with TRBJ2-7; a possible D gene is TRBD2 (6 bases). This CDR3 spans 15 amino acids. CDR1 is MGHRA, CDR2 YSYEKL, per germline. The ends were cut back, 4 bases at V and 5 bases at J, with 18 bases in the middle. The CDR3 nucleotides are TGCGCCAGCAGCCGCCGGATCCGGGAGATTGACGAGCAGTACTTC. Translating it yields CASSRRIREIDEQYF.

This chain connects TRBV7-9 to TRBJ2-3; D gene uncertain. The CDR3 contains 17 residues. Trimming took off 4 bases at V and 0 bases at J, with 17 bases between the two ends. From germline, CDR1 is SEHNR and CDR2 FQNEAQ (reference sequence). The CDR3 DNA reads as TGTGCCAGCAGCTCAAATTACAGATTTACTAGCACAGATACGCAGTATTTT. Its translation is CASSSNYRFTSTDTQYF.

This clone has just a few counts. CDR3 sequence reads: CASSEGRQEGSYGYTF. The CDR3 DNA reads TGTGCCAGCAGTGAAGGTCGTCAGGAGGGATCCTATGGCTACACCTTC. The chain carries TRBV6-1 and TRBJ1-2; no definite D call. The CDR3 length is 16 residues. Germline V gene sequence: CDR1 MNHNS, CDR2 SASEGT. Deletions cut 1 base from V and 4 bases from J, with 16 bases between.

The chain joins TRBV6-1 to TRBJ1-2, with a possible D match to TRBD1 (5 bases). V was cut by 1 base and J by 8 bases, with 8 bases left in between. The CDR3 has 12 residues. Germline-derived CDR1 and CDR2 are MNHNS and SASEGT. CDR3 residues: CASSEGGDGYTF. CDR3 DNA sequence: TGTGCCAGCAGTGAAGGGGGGGACGGCTACACCTTC.

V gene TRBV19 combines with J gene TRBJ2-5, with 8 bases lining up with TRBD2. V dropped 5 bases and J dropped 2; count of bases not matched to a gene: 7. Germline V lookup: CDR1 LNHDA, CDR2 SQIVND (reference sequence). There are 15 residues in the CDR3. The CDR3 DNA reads TGTGCCAGTAGTTGGAGCGGGGGTCGGCAAGAGACCCAGTACTTC. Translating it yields CASSWSGGRQETQYF.

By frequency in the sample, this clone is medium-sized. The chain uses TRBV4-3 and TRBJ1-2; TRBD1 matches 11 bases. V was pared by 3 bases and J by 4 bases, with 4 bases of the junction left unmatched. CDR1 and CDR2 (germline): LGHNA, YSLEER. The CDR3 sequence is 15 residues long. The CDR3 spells CASSHRTGGGYGYTF. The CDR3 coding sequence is TGCGCCAGCAGCCACCGGACAGGGGGCGGCTATGGCTACACCTTC.

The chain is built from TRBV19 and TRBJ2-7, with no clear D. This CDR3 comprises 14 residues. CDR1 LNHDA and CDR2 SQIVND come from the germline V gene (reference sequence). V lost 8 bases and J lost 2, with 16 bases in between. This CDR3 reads CASSDLGSAYEQYF. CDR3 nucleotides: TGTGCCAGTTCGGATTTAGGGTCCGCCTACGAGCAGTACTTC. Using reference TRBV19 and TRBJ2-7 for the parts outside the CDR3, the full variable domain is DGGITQSPKYLFRKEGQNVTLSCEQNLNHDAMYWYRQDPGQGLRLIYYSQIVNDFQKGDIAEGYSVSREKKESFPLTVTSAQKNPTAFYLCASSDLGSAYEQYFGPGTRLTVT.

The CDR3 DNA reads as TGTGCCAGCAGCTGGACACAGGGTAATGAAAAACTGTTTTTT. The encoded protein is CASSWTQGNEKLFF. The V call is TRBV7-2, the J call TRBJ1-4; a weak D match, TRBD1 (6 bases). V was cut by 4 bases and J by 4 bases, with 10 bases left in between. CDR3 size: 14 residues. Germline V gene data show CDR1 as SGHTA and CDR2 as FQGNSA.

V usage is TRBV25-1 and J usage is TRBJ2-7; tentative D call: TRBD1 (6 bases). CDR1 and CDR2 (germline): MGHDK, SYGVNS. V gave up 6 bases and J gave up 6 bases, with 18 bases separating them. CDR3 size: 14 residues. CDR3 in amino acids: CASRKTGHLAEQYF. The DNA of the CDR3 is TGTGCCAGCAGAAAAACGGGACACCTCGCCGAGCAGTACTTC.

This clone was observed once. CDR3 bases: TGTGCCAGCAGCCCCTCCCCAGGGAACACTGAAGCTTTCTTT. Its translation is CASSPSPGNTEAFF. The rearrangement uses TRBV14 and TRBJ1-1; D is uncertain. Germline CDR1 SGHDN, CDR2 FVKESK. CDR3 length equals 14 residues. V was trimmed by 4 bases and J by 1 base, leaving 10 bases between them.

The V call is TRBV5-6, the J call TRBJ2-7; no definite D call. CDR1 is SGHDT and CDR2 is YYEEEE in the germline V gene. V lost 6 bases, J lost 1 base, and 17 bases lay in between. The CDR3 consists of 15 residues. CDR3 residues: CASIVWGSLSYEQYF. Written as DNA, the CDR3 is TGTGCCAGCATAGTTTGGGGTTCATTATCCTACGAGCAGTACTTC.

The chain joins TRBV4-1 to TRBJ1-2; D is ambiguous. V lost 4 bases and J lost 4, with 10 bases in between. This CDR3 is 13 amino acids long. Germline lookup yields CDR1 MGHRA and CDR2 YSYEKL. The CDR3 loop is CASSPTEGYGYTF. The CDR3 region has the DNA TGCGCCAGCAGCCCAACGGAGGGCTATGGCTACACCTTC.

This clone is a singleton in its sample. The CDR3 DNA reads as TGTGCCAGCAGCCCAAGAAGCGCGGGAGGGCCCGACACCGGGGAGCTGTTTTTT. Its protein is CASSPRSAGGPDTGELFF. The chain combines TRBV4-2 with TRBJ2-2, with 9 bases that match TRBD2. This CDR3 is 18 amino acids long. Germline assignment: CDR1 LGHNA and CDR2 YNFKEQ. Unmatched junction bases numbered 12, after V lost 4 bases and J lost 3 bases.

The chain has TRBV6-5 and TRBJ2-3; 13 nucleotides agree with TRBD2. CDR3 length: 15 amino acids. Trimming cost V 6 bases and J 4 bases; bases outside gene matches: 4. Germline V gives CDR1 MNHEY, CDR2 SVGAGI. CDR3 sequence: CASRPLAGGADTQYF. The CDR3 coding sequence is TGTGCCAGCAGGCCACTAGCGGGAGGGGCAGATACGCAGTATTTT.

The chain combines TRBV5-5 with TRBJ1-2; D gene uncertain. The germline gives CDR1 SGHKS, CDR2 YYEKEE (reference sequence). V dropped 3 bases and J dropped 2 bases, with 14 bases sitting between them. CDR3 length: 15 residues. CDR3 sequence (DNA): TGTGCCAGCAGCTCGGGTCCCGGCGACAACTATGGCTACACCTTC. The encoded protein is CASSSGPGDNYGYTF.

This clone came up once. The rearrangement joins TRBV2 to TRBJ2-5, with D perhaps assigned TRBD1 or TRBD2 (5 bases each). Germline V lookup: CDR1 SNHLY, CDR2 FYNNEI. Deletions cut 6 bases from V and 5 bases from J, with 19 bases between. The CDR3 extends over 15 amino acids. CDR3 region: CASSRGAGGAETQYF. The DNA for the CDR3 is TGTGCCAGCAGCAGAGGGGCTGGTGGAGCGGAGACCCAGTACTTC.